This record covers a single TCR beta chain. The sample comes from a study of blood T cell repertoires in COVID-19. Libraries were prepared by immunoSEQ multiplex PCR; TCRdb keeps only in-frame clonotypes and omits some of them. Of hundreds of thousands of clones in the sample, 87% are singletons; the top ten hold 2% to 2.5%. With V trimmed by 5 bases and J by 9 bases, 7 bases remained unmatched. The CDR3 length is 14 residues. The germline gives CDR1 SGHAT, CDR2 FQNNGV. Sequencing was carried out using peripheral blood. The TCR originated in a woman aged 50 to 60 who had recovered from COVID-19. The J gene is TRBJ2-7, the V gene TRBV11-2; 13 nucleotides agree with TRBD2. The DNA of the CDR3 is TGTGCCAGCAGCCCCGGGACTAGCGGGGTAGCGCAGTACTTC. Residues: CASSPGTSGVAQYF.